This TCR beta chain was recovered during a study of post-analysis software for immune sequencing data. Whole-study results and caveats: Multiple sclerosis patients had significantly lower normalized Chao1 diversity than controls. Patients used several TRBV segments, including TRBV5-6, TRBV5-1 and TRBV20-1, more often than controls.

The CDR3 has 13 amino acids. The germline V gene has CDR1 LGHDT and CDR2 YNNKEL (reference sequence). Trimming cost V 5 bases and J 8 bases, with 15 bases left between them. Sequencing libraries made from TCR beta cDNA carried unique molecular identifiers. T cells numbering roughly 0.95 to 10 million yielded some 520,000 cDNA molecules. TCRdb reprocessed the PCR reads with MiXCR, giving one entry per CDR3 protein. The sample carries about 160,000 distinct CDR3 sequences, roughly 35% recorded once. This clonotype was counted between two and nine times. Its antigen is unidentified. The source is a girl under 18 with multiple sclerosis. Sequencing was performed on blood, taken after autologous hematopoietic stem cell transplantation. V and J are TRBV3-1 and TRBJ1-2; D perhaps matches TRBD1 (6 bases). In nucleotides, the CDR3 is TGTGCCAGCAGCGGGACACCCGGCAGCGGCTACACCTTC. Translation gives CASSGTPGSGYTF.